Following are 22 T cell receptor beta chains from one sample sequenced in a study of regulatory T cells in long-lasting Graves disease. Libraries of TCR beta came from iRepertoire HTBI primers plus Arm-PCR of CDR3 regions. TCRdb redid the calling of the multiplex PCR reads with MiXCR, one entry per CDR3 protein. The repertoire has 400,000 or so distinct CDR3 sequences, around 22% of them found once; the top ten carry roughly 28%. Time point meaning: persistent/refractory GD, antithyroid drugs over 5 years with positive TRAb. Extracted RNA from PBMCs served as the source of the TCR library. Material: peripheral blood mononuclear cells (PBMCs), obtained when the disease was refractory, from a patient treated with antithyroid drugs. Receptor source: a female donor with Graves disease.

This clonotype was seen a handful of times. V and J are TRBV28 and TRBJ2-7, with 8 nucleotides matching TRBD1. The CDR3 extends over 15 amino acids. V gave up 6 bases and J gave up 3 bases; unmatched junction bases: 10. The germline CDR1 and CDR2 sequences are MDHEN and SYDVKM. This CDR3 is CASSLGQGAFYEQYF. CDR3 bases: TGTGCCAGCAGCTTAGGGCAGGGGGCTTTCTACGAGCAGTACTTC. Combining the CDR3 with reference TRBV28 and TRBJ2-7 gives the whole variable domain DVKVTQSSRYLVKRTGEKVFLECVQDMDHENMFWYRQDPGLGLRLIYFSYDVKMKEKGDIPEGYSVSREKKERFSLILESASTNQTSMYLCASSLGQGAFYEQYFGPGTRLTVT.

On this clonotype itself: At one of its ends the junction is not consistent with the germline gene, which may arise from a read error. The rearrangement links TRBV6-2 or TRBV6-3 to TRBJ1-5, with 7 bases matching TRBD1. Germline V gives CDR1 MNHEY, CDR2 SVGEGT. The CDR3 runs 15 residues. CDR3 DNA sequence: TGTGCCATCAGTGAGAGACAGGGCAGCAATCAGCCCCAGCATTTT. This gives the protein CAISERQGSNQPQHF.

The table lists this clonotype with many counts. The chain employs TRBV28 and TRBJ2-4; possibly TRBD1 for D (5 bases). The germline V gene has CDR1 MDHEN and CDR2 SYDVKM. CDR3 length equals 15 residues. Trimming left V 2 bases short and J 0 bases short, with 8 bases between. DNA for the CDR3: TGTGCCAGCAGTTTAGACAGAGGAGCCAAAAACATTCAGTACTTC. Amino acid sequence: CASSLDRGAKNIQYF.

This clonotype appeared a few times. The chain has TRBV20-1 and TRBJ2-7; D gene ambiguous. This CDR3 region has 12 residues. In germline, CDR1 is DFQATT, CDR2 SNEGSKA (reference sequence). Trimming took off 5 bases at V and 4 bases at J, with 12 bases between the two ends. As DNA, the CDR3 is TGCAGTGCTTCGAGGACCCCGTACGAGCAGTACTTC. This sequence encodes CSASRTPYEQYF.

This clonotype turned up a few times. A much larger clone differs by one base, so this may be a read error. The rearrangement links TRBV12-3 or TRBV12-4 to TRBJ1-1; D call uncertain. This CDR3 is 15 amino acids long. V was clipped by 6 bases and J by 2 bases, with 16 bases between them. DNA for the CDR3: TGTGCCAGCAGGAGTGGCAGGCGGCGAAACACTGAAGCTTTCTTT. This codes for CASRSGRRRNTEAFF.

This clonotype was found a few times. The gene calls are TRBV3-1 and TRBJ1-2; 8 positions agree with TRBD1. The V gene end was trimmed by 4 bases and the J gene end by 7 bases; junction bases not matched to a gene: 17. CDR1 is LGHDT, CDR2 YNNKEL, per germline (reference sequence). This CDR3 is built from 17 residues. CDR3 coding DNA: TGTGCCAGCAGCCTGGGACAGGTAGTCACCCGCCCTTCTGGCTACACCTTC. Protein product: CASSLGQVVTRPSGYTF. The full variable domain, in which reference TRBV3-1 and TRBJ1-2 provide the parts outside the CDR3, is DTAVSQTPKYLVTQMGNDKSIKCEQNLGHDTMYWYKQDSKKFLKIMFSYNNKELIINETVPNRFSPKSPDKAHLNLHINSLELGDSAVYFCASSLGQVVTRPSGYTFGSGTRLTVV.

This clonotype was seen many times. The chain combines TRBV28 with TRBJ2-7; D may be TRBD2 (5 bases). There are 12 residues in the CDR3. The V end was cut by 5 bases, the J end by 6 bases, with 11 bases between. CDR1 is MDHEN and CDR2 is SYDVKM in the germline V gene. The CDR3 here is CASSLLRAEQYF. In DNA form, the CDR3 reads TGTGCCAGCAGTCTCCTGAGGGCCGAGCAGTACTTC.

Many counts were recorded for this clonotype. This rearrangement joins TRBV28 to TRBJ1-1; unclear D gene. V lost 5 bases, J lost 1 base, and 29 bases lay in between. The CDR3 is made up of 20 amino acids. The germline V gene has CDR1 MDHEN and CDR2 SYDVKM. The CDR3 DNA follows: TGTGCCAGCAGTCAAATTTTTTCCGCAGGAACATTTCTATCGAACACTGAAGCTTTCTTT. Translating it yields CASSQIFSAGTFLSNTEAFF.

This clonotype was recorded at least ten times. V and J are TRBV7-2 and TRBJ2-7, with a tentative D call TRBD2 (5 bases). V was clipped by 2 bases and J by 3 bases, with 8 bases between them. The CDR3 length is 13 residues. CDR1 is SGHTA, CDR2 FQGNSA, per germline. The CDR3 loop reads CASSLRTYYEQYF. The CDR3 DNA reads TGTGCCAGCAGCTTAAGGACTTACTACGAGCAGTACTTC.

This clonotype was recorded many times. The chain has TRBV6-1 and TRBJ1-1; D is unclear. The V and J ends lost 3 bases and 5 bases respectively, with 10 bases between them. The length of the CDR3 is 13 residues. Germline V gene sequence: CDR1 MNHNS, CDR2 SASEGT. The CDR3 coding sequence is TGTGCCAGCAGTGACACTCCGAGGACTGAAGCTTTCTTT. Amino acid sequence: CASSDTPRTEAFF.

The rearrangement uses TRBV12-3 or TRBV12-4 and TRBJ2-7; 7 nucleotides agree with TRBD1. CDR3 length: 15 residues. Trimming removed 6 bases from V and 2 bases from J; junction bases left unmatched: 10. The CDR3 DNA sequence: TGTGCCAGCAGCCCTAATCGACAGGGTCCCTACGAGCAGTACTTC. Translating gives CASSPNRQGPYEQYF.

This sequence joins TRBV30 and TRBJ1-2, with no clear D. Trimming cost V 2 bases and J 4 bases, with 17 bases left between them. The germline gives CDR1 GTSNPN, CDR2 SVGIG (reference sequence). This CDR3 has 15 amino acids. CDR3 coding DNA: TGTGCCTGGAGTCCCCTGCGTTCGACTACCTATGGCTACACCTTC. This encodes CAWSPLRSTTYGYTF.

In this sample, this clonotype turned up a few times. The rearrangement links TRBV29-1 to TRBJ1-2; D remains unclear. Germline CDR1 is SQVTM and CDR2 is ANQGSEA. The CDR3 length is 13 residues. Trimming removed 2 bases at V and 0 bases at J, with 7 bases between. The CDR3, as DNA: TGCAGCGTTGAAAAGGCTTCTAACTATGGCTACACCTTC. Its translation is CSVEKASNYGYTF.

This clonotype was counted at least ten times. This chain connects TRBV24-1 to TRBJ2-4; D unclear. Germline V CDR1 and CDR2: KGHDR, SFDVKD. CDR3 length: 15 residues. Trimming cost V 4 bases and J 6 bases, with 15 bases left between them. CDR3 sequence (DNA): TGTGCCACCAGTGACCCGGGTATCGGTCGAAACATTCAGTACTTC. Protein product: CATSDPGIGRNIQYF.

There are a few counts of this clonotype. The V call is TRBV4-1, the J call TRBJ2-7, with D unclear. This CDR3 contains 14 residues. CDR1 and CDR2 (germline): MGHRA, YSYEKL. Deletions cut 1 base from V and 3 bases from J, with 10 bases between. CDR3 loop: CASSQGNTHYEQYF. CDR3 coding DNA: TGCGCCAGCAGCCAAGGTAACACCCACTACGAGCAGTACTTC.

This clonotype was observed many times. The V gene is TRBV2, the J gene TRBJ2-2; tentative D call: TRBD2 (6 bases). This CDR3 spans 17 amino acids. V was cut by 7 bases and J by 0 bases, with 18 bases left in between. The germline CDR1 and CDR2 sequences are SNHLY and FYNNEI. The CDR3 nucleotides read TGTGCCAGCATAGCCTCTAGACTAGATTCGAACACCGGGGAGCTGTTTTTT. Translating gives CASIASRLDSNTGELFF.

The V call is TRBV10-3, the J call TRBJ2-7, with D unclear. The CDR3 is 12 residues long. The germline V and J ends were trimmed by 8 bases and 1 base, with 9 bases remaining between them. Germline CDR1 and CDR2: ENHRY and SYGVKD. The CDR3 sequence is CAIEGSSYEQYF. In DNA, the CDR3 is TGTGCCATCGAAGGTTCATCCTACGAGCAGTACTTC.

This clonotype has a handful of counts. This chain uses TRBV28 with TRBJ2-5; D uncertain. The V gene lost 4 bases and the J gene lost 5 bases, with 17 bases spanning the gap. This CDR3 has 15 residues. CDR1 is MDHEN, CDR2 SYDVKM, per germline. Written as DNA, the CDR3 is TGTGCCAGCAGTTCCCCTAGTATGTCGTGGGAGACCCAGTACTTC. Translation gives CASSSPSMSWETQYF.

In DNA form, the CDR3 reads TGTGCCAGCAGAAATATCGGGGCCCAGCAGTACTTC. Protein sequence: CASRNIGAQQYF. The V call is TRBV2, the J call TRBJ2-7; tentatively, D is TRBD1 or TRBD2 (5 bases each). Between the trimmed V and J ends, which lost 6 bases and 8 bases, there was a span of 14 bases. The CDR3 consists of 12 residues. Germline V CDR1 and CDR2: SNHLY, FYNNEI.

This clonotype appeared a few times. The chain employs TRBV6-1 and TRBJ1-4; D is ambiguous. The CDR3 has 16 residues. Germline CDR1 reads MNHNS; CDR2 reads SASEGT. The V and J ends lost 6 bases and 5 bases respectively, with 19 bases between them. The CDR3 sequence is CASRGRGQLPNEKLFF. As DNA, the CDR3 is TGTGCCAGCAGGGGCCGCGGGCAGTTACCCAATGAAAAACTGTTTTTT.

The J gene is TRBJ1-6, the V gene TRBV2, with D maybe TRBD1 (6 bases). The CDR3 runs 13 residues. The V gene lost 6 bases and the J gene lost 8 bases, with 11 bases spanning the gap. CDR1 and CDR2 (germline): SNHLY, FYNNEI. This chain's CDR3 is CASRQGPDSPLHF. DNA for the CDR3: TGTGCCAGCAGGCAGGGGCCCGATTCACCCCTCCACTTT.

This clonotype was seen more than once but under ten times. The chain joins TRBV11-2 to TRBJ2-6, with D hard to call. The V end lost 4 bases, the J end lost 3 bases, and 10 bases lay between the germline ends. Germline assignment: CDR1 SGHAT and CDR2 FQNNGV. This CDR3 is 15 amino acids long. CDR3 loop: CASSSLGFGANVLTF. The DNA of the CDR3 is TGTGCCAGCAGCTCGCTAGGCTTTGGGGCCAACGTCCTGACTTTC.